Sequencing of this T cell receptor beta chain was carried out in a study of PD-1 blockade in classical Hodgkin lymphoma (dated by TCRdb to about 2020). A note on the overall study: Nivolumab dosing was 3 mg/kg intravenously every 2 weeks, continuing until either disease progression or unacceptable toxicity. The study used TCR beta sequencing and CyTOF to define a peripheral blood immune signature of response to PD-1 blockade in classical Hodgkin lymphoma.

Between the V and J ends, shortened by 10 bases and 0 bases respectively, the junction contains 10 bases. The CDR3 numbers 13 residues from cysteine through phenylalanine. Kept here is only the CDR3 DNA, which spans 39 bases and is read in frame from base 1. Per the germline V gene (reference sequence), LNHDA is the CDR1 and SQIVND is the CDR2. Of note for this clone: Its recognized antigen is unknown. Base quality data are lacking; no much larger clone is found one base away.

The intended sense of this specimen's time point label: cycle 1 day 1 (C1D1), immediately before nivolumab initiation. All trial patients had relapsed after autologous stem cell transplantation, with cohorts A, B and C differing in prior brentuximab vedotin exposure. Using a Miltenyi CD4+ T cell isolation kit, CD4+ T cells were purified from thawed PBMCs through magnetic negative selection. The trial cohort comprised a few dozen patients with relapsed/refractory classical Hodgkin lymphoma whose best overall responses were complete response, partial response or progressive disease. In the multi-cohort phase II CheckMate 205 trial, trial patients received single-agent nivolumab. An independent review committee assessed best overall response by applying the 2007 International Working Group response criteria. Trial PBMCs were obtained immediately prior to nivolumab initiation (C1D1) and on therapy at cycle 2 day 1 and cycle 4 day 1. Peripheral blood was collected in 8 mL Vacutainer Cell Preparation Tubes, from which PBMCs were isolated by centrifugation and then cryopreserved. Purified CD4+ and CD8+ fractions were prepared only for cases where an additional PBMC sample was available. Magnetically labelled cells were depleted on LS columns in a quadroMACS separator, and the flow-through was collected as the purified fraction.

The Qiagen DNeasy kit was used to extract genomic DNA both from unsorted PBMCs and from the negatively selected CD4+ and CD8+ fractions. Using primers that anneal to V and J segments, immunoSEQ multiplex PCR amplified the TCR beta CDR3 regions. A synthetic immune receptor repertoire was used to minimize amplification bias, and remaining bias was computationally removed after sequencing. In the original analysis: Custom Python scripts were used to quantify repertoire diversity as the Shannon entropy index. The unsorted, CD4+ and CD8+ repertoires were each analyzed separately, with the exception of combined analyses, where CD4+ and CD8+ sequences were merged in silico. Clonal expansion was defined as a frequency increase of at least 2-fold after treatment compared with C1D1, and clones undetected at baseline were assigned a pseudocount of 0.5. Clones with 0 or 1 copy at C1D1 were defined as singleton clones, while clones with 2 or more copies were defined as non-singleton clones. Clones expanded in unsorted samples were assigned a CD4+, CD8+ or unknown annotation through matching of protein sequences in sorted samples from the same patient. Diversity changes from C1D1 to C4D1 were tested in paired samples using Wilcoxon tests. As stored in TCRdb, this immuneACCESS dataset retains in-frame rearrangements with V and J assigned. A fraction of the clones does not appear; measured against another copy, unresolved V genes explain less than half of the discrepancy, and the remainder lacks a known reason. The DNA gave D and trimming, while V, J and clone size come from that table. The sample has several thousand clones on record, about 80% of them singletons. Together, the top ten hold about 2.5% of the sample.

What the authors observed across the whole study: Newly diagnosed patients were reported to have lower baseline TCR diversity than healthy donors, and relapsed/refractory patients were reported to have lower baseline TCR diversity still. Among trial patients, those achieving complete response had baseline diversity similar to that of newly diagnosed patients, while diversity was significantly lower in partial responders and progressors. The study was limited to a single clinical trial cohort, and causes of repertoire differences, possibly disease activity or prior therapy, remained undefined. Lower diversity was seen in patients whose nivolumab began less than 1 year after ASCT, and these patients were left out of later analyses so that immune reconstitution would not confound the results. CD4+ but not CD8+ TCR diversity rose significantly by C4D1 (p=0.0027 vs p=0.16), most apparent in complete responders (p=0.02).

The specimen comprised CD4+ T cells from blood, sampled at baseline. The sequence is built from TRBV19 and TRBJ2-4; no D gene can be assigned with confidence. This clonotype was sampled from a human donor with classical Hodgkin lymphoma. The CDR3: CATTGLAKNIQYF. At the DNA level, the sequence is TGTGCCACTACTGGGCTAGCCAAAAACATTCAGTACTTC.